The source of this T cell receptor beta chain is a study of response to subunit inactivated influenza vaccine. TCRdb ran MiXCR on the RT-PCR reads and lists one entry per CDR3 protein. The sample lists around 570,000 distinct CDR3 sequences, 11% occurring once. This clonotype occurred once. A further study also used this sample, focusing on T cells expressing NK-cell markers. That paper notes: A 5'RACE template switching approach incorporating UMIs was used to make TCR beta cDNA. Sorting was restricted to alpha-beta TCR T cells by an anti-gamma-delta TCR antibody in several experiments. The CD3+CD56-NKG2C+ fraction was also led by these clonotypes in four donors.

The sequences come from PBMCs from blood, collected on the day of vaccination. The clonotype originates from a man aged 50 or older who received an inactivated influenza vaccine.

CDR3 in amino acids: CASSQEEGSGSSGELFF. In DNA, the CDR3 is TGTGCCAGCAGCCAAGAGGAAGGTAGCGGGAGCTCCGGGGAGCTGTTTTTT. The V gene is TRBV4-2, the J gene TRBJ2-2; 9 bases align to TRBD2. Germline assignment: CDR1 LGHNA and CDR2 YNFKEQ. V was pared by 0 bases and J by 6 bases, with 8 bases of the junction left unmatched. The CDR3 is 17 amino acids.